Listed below are T cell receptor beta chains from one sample, sequenced in a study of shared clonotypes between healthy human individuals. Method: immunoSEQ multiplex PCR; TCRdb's copy keeps in-frame clones and lacks some. The table records about 2.1 million clones, 90% to 95% of them present only once. Sequenced sample: naive CD8+ T cells from PBMCs. The origin of the receptors is a man aged 18 to 35 in good health. Some clones in this sample may be carry-over from other donors' samples. CDR3s include the opening cysteine and the closing phenylalanine or tryptophan. A D gene is named only where the DNA matches it firmly. Clone size, where shown, is once, few, many, or a class for clones that have expanded.

TGTGCCAGCAGCCCCAACGGGGGAGGGACTAGCGTCTACGAGCAGTACTTC CASSPNGGGTSVYEQYF TRBD2 TRBV7-8 NA TRBJ2-7
TGTGCCAGCAGCAAAACTTGGAGCTCTGGAAACACCATATATTTT CASSKTWSSGNTIYF NA TRBV7-2 NA TRBJ1-3
TGTGCCAGCAGCCCGGACAGATTGAACACCGGGGAGCTGTTTTTT CASSPDRLNTGELFF NA TRBV5-6 NA TRBJ2-2
TGTGCCAGCAGCGAGCCCCAGGCTGGCTACACCTTC CASSEPQAGYTF NA TRBV9 NA TRBJ1-2
TGTGCCGCCGGGACCAAGCAGTTCTTC CAAGTKQFF NA TRBV27 NA TRBJ2-1
TGTGCCAGCAGTTACGCAGGGATCGGTCAGCCCCAGCATTTT CASSYAGIGQPQHF NA TRBV6-6 NA TRBJ1-5
TGTGCCAGCAGCGCGTACTCGGGGAGTTCTAATGAAAAACTGTTTTTT CASSAYSGSSNEKLFF NA TRBV27 NA TRBJ1-4
TGTGCCAGTAGTCAGGTTAACACTGAAGCTTTCTTT CASSQVNTEAFF NA TRBV19 few TRBJ1-1
TGTGCCAGCAGTGGATTGGGACTGTCCTACGAGCAGTACTTC CASSGLGLSYEQYF NA TRBV6-1 few TRBJ2-7
TGCGCCAGCAGCCTAACCCCCGGACAGGGGGGCTCCTACGAGCAGTACTTC CASSLTPGQGGSYEQYF TRBD1 TRBV4-1 NA TRBJ2-7
TGTGCCAGCGGCCGCAGAACTAACTATGGCTACACCTTC CASGRRTNYGYTF NA TRBV27 NA TRBJ1-2
TGTGCCAGCAGCTTTGCCGGGACTTCTAACACCGGGGAGCTGTTTTTT CASSFAGTSNTGELFF NA TRBV7-9 NA TRBJ2-2
TGTGCCAGCAGCTTAGCGGTTAGCTATGGCTACACCTTC CASSLAVSYGYTF NA TRBV11-3 NA TRBJ1-2
TGTGCCAGCAGTTACACCCGTTTTGTCTACAATGAGCAGTTCTTC CASSYTRFVYNEQFF NA TRBV6-5 NA TRBJ2-1
TGTGCCAGCAGCGCATCGACCGCCGTTGGGGATACGCAGTATTTT CASSASTAVGDTQYF NA TRBV9 NA TRBJ2-3
TGTGCCAGCAGCTTAGTAGGGACCGGGGCTCCTGGCTACACCTTC CASSLVGTGAPGYTF NA TRBV7-9 NA TRBJ1-2
TGTGCCATCAGGGCCGAAGAGACCCAGTACTTC CAIRAEETQYF NA TRBV10-3 NA TRBJ2-5
TGTGCCAGTAAAAATCCGGGACTAGCGGGCTCTCAAGCCGGGGAGCTGTTTTTT CASKNPGLAGSQAGELFF TRBD2 TRBV7-3 NA TRBJ2-2
TGCGCCAGCAGCCAAGCCCTAGCCCTTGTGTACAATGAGCAGTTCTTC CASSQALALVYNEQFF NA TRBV4-1 once TRBJ2-1
TGCGCCAGCAGCGCAAGACAGGGAGGAACCTACGAGCAGTACTTC CASSARQGGTYEQYF NA TRBV4-1 NA TRBJ2-7
TGCGCCAGCAGCTCCCAGGGGGACCGGCTGGTCGACGAGCAGTACTTC CASSSQGDRLVDEQYF TRBD1 TRBV5-1 NA TRBJ2-7
TGTGCCAGCAGCTTAGATCCTGGGCAGGGCCATCAGCCCCAGCATTTT CASSLDPGQGHQPQHF NA TRBV11-3 NA TRBJ1-5
TGCGCCAGCAGCCCACTATTCGGGACATCTAATCAGCCCCAGCATTTT CASSPLFGTSNQPQHF NA TRBV4-1 NA TRBJ1-5
TGTGCCAGCAGTTCCTTCAATCTAGATCCCGGGACAGGGAGGCCCTACGAGCAGTACTTC CASSSFNLDPGTGRPYEQYF TRBD1 TRBV27 NA TRBJ2-7
TGTGCCAGTATAGGGTATGGCTACACCTTC CASIGYGYTF NA TRBV19 NA TRBJ1-2
TGTGCCAGCAGTTTATCGGGGAGGGGCTACGAGCAGTACTTC CASSLSGRGYEQYF TRBD2 TRBV27 NA TRBJ2-7
TGTGCCAGCAGTACCCGGAGAGGGGGTGGAACTGAAGCTTTCTTT CASSTRRGGGTEAFF NA TRBV27 NA TRBJ1-1
TGTGCCAGCAGTCCCAGGGGGGCTAACTATGGCTACACCTTC CASSPRGANYGYTF TRBD1 TRBV27 NA TRBJ1-2
TGTGCCAGCAGTACTATATCCAGCAATCAGCCCCAGCATTTT CASSTISSNQPQHF NA TRBV27 NA TRBJ1-5
TGCGCCAGCAGCCCAATAACAGGGGGCTTCTACAATGAGCAGTTCTTC CASSPITGGFYNEQFF TRBD1 TRBV5-1 NA TRBJ2-1
TGTGCCAGCAGTTTCGCTGCGGCCACTGAAGCTTTCTTT CASSFAAATEAFF NA TRBV27 NA TRBJ1-1
TGTGCCAGCAGCCCTGTTCCTAGCGGGATTGAGCAGTTCTTC CASSPVPSGIEQFF TRBD2 TRBV27 NA TRBJ2-1
TGTGCCATCAGGGGACGGGGACTAGCGGGAGGAAGAAACAATGAGCAGTTCTTC CAIRGRGLAGGRNNEQFF TRBD2 TRBV10-3 NA TRBJ2-1
TGTGCCAGCAGCCGACATGCAACTAATGAAAAACTGTTTTTT CASSRHATNEKLFF NA TRBV9 NA TRBJ1-4
TGTGCCAGCGGGGGCGTCCACTTACAGGGAGGAGATACGCAGTATTTT CASGGVHLQGGDTQYF NA TRBV2 NA TRBJ2-3
TGTGCCAGCAGTTTATTACTAGCTCCGGGTGAGCAGTTCTTC CASSLLLAPGEQFF NA TRBV27 NA TRBJ2-1
TGTGCCAGCAGCTTCTCTAGCAAGTACGAGCAGTACTTC CASSFSSKYEQYF NA TRBV7-8 NA TRBJ2-7
TGTGCCAGCATGCTAGGGATAGAGACCCAGTACTTC CASMLGIETQYF NA TRBV9 NA TRBJ2-5
TGTGCCAGCAGCTTAGTGGGAGGGCCCCAAGAGACCCAGTACTTC CASSLVGGPQETQYF TRBD2 TRBV7-9 NA TRBJ2-5
TGTGCCAGCAGCTCACATGGGACTAGCGGGAGATATGGCAATGAGCAGTTCTTC CASSSHGTSGRYGNEQFF TRBD2 TRBV7-8 NA TRBJ2-1
TGTGCCAGCAGCTTAGGCCCAGGGTTCAGCTCCTACAATGAGCAGTTCTTC CASSLGPGFSSYNEQFF NA TRBV13 NA TRBJ2-1
TGCGCCAGCAGCCAGGGACTAGCGGTCTACAATGAGCAGTTCTTC CASSQGLAVYNEQFF TRBD2 TRBV4-3 NA TRBJ2-1
TGTGCCAGCAGCCCTCCAGGAGCGGGAGGCTACAATGAGCAGTTCTTC CASSPPGAGGYNEQFF TRBD2 TRBV13 NA TRBJ2-1
TGTGCCAGCAGCCTCGATCGGGGGTCCGGCTATGGCTACACCTTC CASSLDRGSGYGYTF NA TRBV7-9 NA TRBJ1-2
TGTGCCAGCAGCTCGCGGACTAGCGGGATGGGAGATACGCAGTATTTT CASSSRTSGMGDTQYF TRBD2 TRBV7-9 NA TRBJ2-3
TGTGCCAGCAGCCCCCGAACAGGGTCGAACACTGAAGCTTTCTTT CASSPRTGSNTEAFF NA TRBV7-2 once TRBJ1-1
TGTGCCAGCAGCGGGGTAAAACAGGATCCGGACGATTATGGGTACGAGCAGTACTTC CASSGVKQDPDDYGYEQYF NA TRBV2 NA TRBJ2-7
TGTGCCAGCAGCCCTTACCGGACAGGGGGCGCCTATGGCTACACCTTC CASSPYRTGGAYGYTF TRBD1 TRBV7-9 NA TRBJ1-2
TGTGCCAGCAGCCCCCGAGCAGACTCCTACGAGCAGTACTTC CASSPRADSYEQYF NA TRBV7-9 NA TRBJ2-7
TGCGCCAGCAGCTTGGTACAGCGAGACTACGAGCAGTACTTC CASSLVQRDYEQYF NA TRBV5-1 once TRBJ2-7
TGCGCCAGCAGCCAACGCAGTCTAGCGGGAGGGGAGACCCAGTACTTC CASSQRSLAGGETQYF TRBD2 TRBV4-1 NA TRBJ2-5
TGTGCCACCAGCGATCGATCTTTCTACAATGAGCAGTTCTTC CATSDRSFYNEQFF NA TRBV15 NA TRBJ2-1
TGTGCCAGCAGAGATTCGGACCGATCGGGGACCGGGGAGCTGTTTTTT CASRDSDRSGTGELFF NA TRBV7-9 once TRBJ2-2
TGTGCCAGCAGCTCTGCTCCCTTTAATGAGCAGTTCTTC CASSSAPFNEQFF NA TRBV7-9 NA TRBJ2-1
TGTGCCATCAGTAGGGTAGAGGACTTCTACGAGCAGTACTTC CAISRVEDFYEQYF NA TRBV10-3 NA TRBJ2-7
TGCGCCAGCAGCCGGGAAATTGGAAAGAACACTGAAGCTTTCTTT CASSREIGKNTEAFF NA TRBV4-1 few TRBJ1-1
TGTGCCAGTAGTATCTCGGCTAGCGGGATTGGAGATGAGCAGTTCTTC CASSISASGIGDEQFF TRBD2 TRBV19 NA TRBJ2-1
TGTGCCAGCAGGGCAAAGGTGGCTAGCGGGAGAAAAACGAACACCGGGGAGCTGTTTTTT CASRAKVASGRKTNTGELFF TRBD2 TRBV27 NA TRBJ2-2
TGTGCCAGCAGCTCCCCACGGGAGGGAGACACTGAAGCTTTCTTT CASSSPREGDTEAFF NA TRBV7-9 NA TRBJ1-1
TGTGCCAGCAGCCCACCCTTGGATGGGGGTGCTGGGGCCAACGTCCTGACTTTC CASSPPLDGGAGANVLTF NA TRBV7-3 NA TRBJ2-6